Presented here are 19 T cell receptor beta chains from one specimen sequenced in a study of blood T cell repertoires in COVID-19. Clones were sequenced by immunoSEQ multiplex PCR, and TCRdb holds only the in-frame ones, with some missing. Found here are about 73,000 clones, 80% to 85% of them singletons; the top ten hold approximately 1.9%. Specimen: peripheral blood. All receptors derive from an older woman with acute or convalescent COVID-19.

This chain connects TRBV9 to TRBJ2-5, with TRBD2 identical over 8 bases. The CDR3 extends over 17 amino acids. Trimming took 2 bases from V and 0 from J; bases not matched to a gene: 9. Germline CDR1 is SGDLS and CDR2 is YYNGEE. DNA for the CDR3: TGTGCCAGCAGCGTTGGGACTAGGGGGGAATACCAAGAGACCCAGTACTTC. Translation gives CASSVGTRGEYQETQYF.

The chain uses TRBV6-5 and TRBJ1-1, with unresolved D. V dropped 7 bases and J dropped 4 bases, with 13 bases sitting between them. The CDR3 consists of 13 residues. The germline CDR1 and CDR2 sequences are MNHEY and SVGAGI. This chain's CDR3 is CASTIGGFTEAFF. In DNA, the CDR3 is TGTGCCAGCACTATCGGAGGGTTCACTGAAGCTTTCTTT.

The chain employs TRBV10-2 and TRBJ2-7; 8 nucleotides align to TRBD1. The junction had 2 bases not matched to a gene; V was cut back by 3 bases and J by 4 bases. Germline V gene lookup returns CDR1 WSHSY and CDR2 SAAADI. The CDR3 loop spans 13 amino acids. Written as DNA, the CDR3 is TGCGCCAGCAGTGAAACAGGGGGTTACGAGCAGTACTTC. Residues: CASSETGGYEQYF.

The chain combines TRBV6-2 or TRBV6-3 with TRBJ2-1; no definite D call. Trimming took 0 bases from V and 0 from J, leaving 6 bases between them. This CDR3 contains 15 residues. Per germline, CDR1 MNHEY and CDR2 SVGEGT. The CDR3 is CASSYSSGSYNEQFF. The CDR3, as DNA: TGTGCCAGCAGTTACTCCTCCGGCTCCTACAATGAGCAGTTCTTC.

The J gene is TRBJ1-2, the V gene TRBV12-3 or TRBV12-4, with D perhaps TRBD1 (5 bases). The CDR3 runs to 13 residues. V was shortened by 3 bases and J by 8 bases, with 13 bases between the two germline ends. CDR3 sequence (DNA): TGTGCCAGCAGTTTTCAGGGTGCGTTAGGCTACACCTTC. This encodes CASSFQGALGYTF.

The chain is built from TRBV18 and TRBJ1-2, with a weak D call TRBD1 (6 bases). The V and J ends lost 3 bases and 9 bases respectively, with 14 bases between them. The CDR3 has 13 residues. Per the germline V gene, CDR1 is KGHSH and CDR2 is LQKENI. CDR3 loop: CASSPQNRVSYTF. CDR3 in DNA: TGTGCCAGCTCACCGCAAAACAGGGTCAGCTACACCTTC.

The J gene is TRBJ2-7, the V gene TRBV18; weak D call: TRBD1 (5 bases). The ends were cut back, 2 bases at V and 5 bases at J, with 7 bases in the middle. CDR1 and CDR2 from the germline V gene are KGHSH and LQKENI. This CDR3 has 12 residues. The CDR3 sequence: CASSPSRDEQYF. As DNA, the CDR3 is TGTGCCAGCTCACCATCCAGGGACGAGCAGTACTTC.

The chain uses TRBV5-1 and TRBJ2-1, with D possibly being TRBD2 (6 bases). The CDR3 covers 14 residues. Germline V gives CDR1 SGHRS, CDR2 YFSETQ. The germline V and J ends were trimmed by 4 bases and 4 bases, with 12 bases remaining between them. CDR3 nucleotides: TGCGCCAGCAGCGGCGGGACCACTTACAATGAGCAGTTCTTC. Translation gives CASSGGTTYNEQFF.

This sequence joins TRBV5-1 and TRBJ2-2; perhaps TRBD2 as D (5 bases). Per the germline V gene, CDR1 is SGHRS and CDR2 is YFSETQ. The CDR3 totals 13 residues. Trimming removed 6 bases at V and 4 bases at J, with 10 bases between. The CDR3 nucleotides read TGCGCCAGCAAAGAAGAGGGCACCGGGGAGCTGTTTTTT. Translation: CASKEEGTGELFF.

This clone is a singleton in its sample. The gene calls are TRBV5-1 and TRBJ1-1, with TRBD1 matching 9 bases. CDR3 length equals 15 residues. Germline V gene sequence: CDR1 SGHRS, CDR2 YFSETQ. With 1 base clipped from V and 4 bases from J, the junction kept 5 bases outside the gene matches. The CDR3 DNA is TGCGCCAGCAGCTTGCCTCCGGGACAGGGCACTGAAGCTTTCTTT. Translation gives CASSLPPGQGTEAFF.

CDR3 coding DNA: TGCGCCAGCAGCTTGGCCTTGGACAGGCCCTACGAGCAGTACTTC. It codes for CASSLALDRPYEQYF. The rearrangement joins TRBV5-1 to TRBJ2-7, with 7 bases identical to TRBD1. The germline V gene encodes CDR1 SGHRS and CDR2 YFSETQ. This CDR3 has 15 amino acids. Trimming cost V 0 bases and J 2 bases; bases outside gene matches: 5.

The chain is built from TRBV27 and TRBJ1-6; TRBD1 might be the D (6 bases). The CDR3 is 15 residues long. Trimming shortened V by 5 bases and J by 7 bases, and 15 bases separated the two germline ends. Germline loops: CDR1 MNHEY, CDR2 SMNVEV (reference sequence). The CDR3, as DNA: TGTGCCAGCAGTCAGGGAGGGGGGCAAAATTCACCCCTCCACTTT. As protein: CASSQGGGQNSPLHF.

This chain joins TRBV7-9 and TRBJ1-1, with 7 nucleotides matching TRBD1. V was pared by 5 bases and J by 4 bases, with 7 bases of the junction left unmatched. Looked up from germline, CDR1 is SEHNR and CDR2 is FQNEAQ (reference sequence). The CDR3 length is 14 residues. CDR3 coding DNA: TGTGCCAGCAGCGCCCAGGGGGGTGGCACTGAAGCTTTCTTT. Translation gives CASSAQGGGTEAFF.

The chain uses TRBV2 and TRBJ1-1; 9 nucleotides agree with TRBD1. Losses at the gene ends were 4 bases for V and 5 bases for J; bases not matched to a gene: 11. In germline, CDR1 is SNHLY, CDR2 FYNNEI. CDR3 length: 16 amino acids. For the CDR3, the DNA is TGTGCCAGCAGTGGTACAGGGGGCGTTGGATCGACTGAAGCTTTCTTT. Its protein product is CASSGTGGVGSTEAFF.

The CDR3 is CASSSGGTGSHEQYF. The CDR3 DNA reads as TGTGCCAGCAGTTCTGGGGGGACAGGGTCCCACGAGCAGTACTTC. The V gene is TRBV28, the J gene TRBJ2-7, with 9 bases aligning to TRBD1. This CDR3 region has 15 residues. CDR1 and CDR2 from the germline V gene are MDHEN and SYDVKM. V lost 4 bases, J lost 5 bases, and 9 bases stayed unmatched.

This clone was seen a few times. CDR3: CASSLSVAGELFF. For the CDR3, the DNA is TGTGCCAGCAGCTTAAGTGTCGCCGGGGAGCTGTTTTTT. V is TRBV7-3 and J is TRBJ2-2; D is undetermined. V lost 1 base, J lost 6 bases, and 6 bases lay in between. From germline, CDR1 is SGHTA and CDR2 FQGTGA. CDR3 length: 13 amino acids.

This clone was found a few times. This CDR3 reads CASSDGTGSISYEQYF. The CDR3, as DNA: TGTGCCAGCAGCGACGGGACAGGGTCGATCTCCTACGAGCAGTACTTC. The chain has TRBV9 and TRBJ2-7, with TRBD1 matching 9 bases. V trimming: 3 bases; J trimming: 0 bases; junction bases outside the gene matches: 7. The CDR3 loop spans 16 amino acids. Germline CDR1 SGDLS, CDR2 YYNGEE.

V and J are TRBV20-1 and TRBJ2-3, with 10 bases matching TRBD2. Germline V gives CDR1 DFQATT, CDR2 SNEGSKA (reference sequence). V shed 3 bases and J 2 bases; nucleotides not matched to a gene: 14. CDR3 length: 18 amino acids. CDR3 sequence: CSASPRTLAGGSTDTQYF. The DNA for the CDR3 is TGCAGTGCTAGTCCCCGCACCTTAGCGGGAGGATCCACAGATACGCAGTATTTT.

This chain connects TRBV7-2 to TRBJ1-5, with D possibly matching TRBD1 (5 bases). The V gene lost 3 bases and the J gene lost 7 bases, with 13 bases spanning the gap. Germline-derived CDR1 and CDR2 are SGHTA and FQGNSA. This CDR3 has 14 amino acids. The CDR3: CASSLGRRDQPQHF. DNA of the CDR3: TGTGCCAGCAGCTTGGGCCGGAGGGACCAGCCCCAGCATTTT.